One and the same sample provided the 13 T cell receptor beta chains below, sequenced in a study of CD8+CD57+ T cells in acquired aplastic anemia. The study profiled TCR beta VDJ and CDR3 using genomic DNA as template. TCRdb re-derived calls from the reads in MiXCR, one entry per CDR3 protein. The sample records roughly 280,000 distinct CDR3 sequences, under 65% being singletons. CD8+CD57+ cell expansion, shown by flow cytometry, had occurred in the patients selected for sequencing. The specimen sequenced was sorted CD4+, CD8+, or CD8+CD57+ T cells (not recorded which) from PBMCs. The receptors were gathered from a human donor with aplastic anemia.

This clonotype came up once. CDR3 sequence (DNA): TGTGCCACCAGTGATCAAGGGACAGGGAATGGAGGCTACACCTTC. Encoded protein: CATSDQGTGNGGYTF. The V and J genes are TRBV24-1 and TRBJ1-2; 9 nucleotides align to TRBD1. The germline V gene encodes CDR1 KGHDR and CDR2 SFDVKD. The CDR3 extends over 15 amino acids. Trimming removed 3 bases from V and 8 bases from J; junction bases left unmatched: 9.

The chain joins TRBV10-3 to TRBJ2-1; 7 bases fit TRBD1. Trimming took 10 bases from V and 8 from J; bases not matched to a gene: 11. Germline values: CDR1 ENHRY, CDR2 SYGVKD. The CDR3 has 13 residues. The CDR3 is CASAGTENDEQFF. The CDR3 DNA reads TGTGCCAGCGCCGGGACAGAGAATGATGAGCAGTTCTTC.

The chain uses TRBV2 and TRBJ1-1, with no clear D. The CDR3 consists of 13 residues. Trimming stripped 2 bases from V and 1 base from J, with 5 bases between. Per germline, CDR1 SNHLY and CDR2 FYNNEI. The CDR3 sequence: CASSEIQNTEAFF. The CDR3 DNA sequence: TGTGCCAGCAGTGAAATCCAGAACACTGAAGCTTTCTTT.

This clonotype was recorded at least ten times. The V call is TRBV7-8, the J call TRBJ2-2, with TRBD2 identical over 9 bases. CDR1 is SGHVS, CDR2 FQNEAQ, per germline. The CDR3 loop spans 18 amino acids. V shed 4 bases, J shed 1 base, and the junction held 10 bases outside the gene matches. The CDR3 DNA reads TGTGCCAGCAGCTCCCTACTTGGAGCGGGAGGGAACACCGGGGAGCTGTTTTTT. Its translation: CASSSLLGAGGNTGELFF.

This clonotype showed up just a few times. The chain has TRBV20-1 and TRBJ2-1; 9 bases are a match to TRBD2. Germline-derived CDR1 and CDR2 are DFQATT and SNEGSKA (reference sequence). Trimming cost V 2 bases and J 5 bases; bases outside gene matches: 7. The CDR3 is 15 amino acids. DNA of the CDR3: TGCAGTGCTAGACGTAGCGGGAGCCCCAACAATGAGCAGTTCTTC. The encoded protein is CSARRSGSPNNEQFF.

This clonotype was recorded at least ten times. V and J are TRBV5-8 and TRBJ2-5; D may be TRBD1 (5 bases). Germline CDR1 SGHTS, CDR2 YDEGEE. Trimming cost V 3 bases and J 1 base, with 13 bases left between them. The CDR3 runs to 15 residues. CDR3 region: CASSSTLTAQETQYF. For the CDR3, the DNA is TGTGCCAGCAGCTCGACTTTGACAGCCCAAGAGACCCAGTACTTC.

The CDR3 reads CASSGWGPYEQYF. CDR3 DNA sequence: TGTGCCAGCAGCGGTTGGGGCCCCTACGAGCAGTACTTC. The chain couples TRBV7-8 to TRBJ2-7; D may be TRBD1 (5 bases). Trimming removed 5 bases from V and 2 bases from J, with 10 bases in between. CDR1 SGHVS and CDR2 FQNEAQ come from the germline V gene. The CDR3 is 13 amino acids.

The chain is built from TRBV15 and TRBJ1-6, with a weak D call TRBD1 (6 bases). V lost 10 bases and J lost 5, with 24 bases in between. This CDR3 spans 17 amino acids. Germline V gene data show CDR1 as LNHNV and CDR2 as YYDKDF (reference sequence). In DNA, the CDR3 is TGTGCCATCTCCTCAGGGGCTACCCTACTAAATAATTCACCCCTCCACTTT. Translating gives CAISSGATLLNNSPLHF.

J is TRBJ2-5 and V is TRBV29-1; D is unresolved. Trimming took 2 bases from V and 2 from J, leaving 9 bases between them. The CDR3 has 13 residues. Germline V gives CDR1 SQVTM, CDR2 ANQGSEA. The CDR3 DNA reads as TGCAGCGTTGAATTGGCCGGTCAAGAGACCCAGTACTTC. Translated, it gives CSVELAGQETQYF.

The CDR3 here is CASGARYEQYF. DNA for the CDR3: TGTGCCAGCGGGGCAAGGTACGAGCAGTACTTC. V gene TRBV6-1 combines with J gene TRBJ2-7; D perhaps matches TRBD1 (5 bases). Trimming removed 8 bases at V and 4 bases at J, with 9 bases between. This CDR3 has 11 residues. Per germline, CDR1 MNHNS and CDR2 SASEGT.

This clonotype was seen at least ten times. J is TRBJ1-1 and V is TRBV19; tentatively, D is TRBD1 (5 bases). Trimming took 3 bases from V and 0 from J, leaving 8 bases between them. Germline lookup yields CDR1 LNHDA and CDR2 SQIVND (reference sequence). The CDR3 is made up of 14 amino acids. This chain's CDR3 is CASSIKGLNTEAFF. The CDR3 bases are TGTGCCAGTAGTATCAAGGGGTTGAACACTGAAGCTTTCTTT.

This clonotype occurred once. This sequence joins TRBV20-1 and TRBJ2-3; no clear D gene. Trimming stripped 6 bases from V and 0 bases from J, with 22 bases between. The CDR3 extends over 17 amino acids. The germline V gene has CDR1 DFQATT and CDR2 SNEGSKA (reference sequence). CDR3 bases: TGCAGTGCGGGCACCACGGGCCTCCAAACCAGCACAGATACGCAGTATTTT. It is translated as CSAGTTGLQTSTDTQYF.

This clonotype was found many times. This chain joins TRBV18 and TRBJ2-7; the D is unclear. Germline CDR1 is KGHSH and CDR2 is LQKENI. CDR3 length: 14 amino acids. The germline V and J ends were trimmed by 2 bases and 0 bases, with 8 bases remaining between them. This chain's CDR3 is CASSPGSASYEQYF. The CDR3 nucleotides read TGTGCCAGCTCACCAGGCTCAGCCTCCTACGAGCAGTACTTC. The full variable domain, completed using reference TRBV18 and TRBJ2-7, is NAGVMQNPRHLVRRRGQEARLRCSPMKGHSHVYWYRQLPEEGLKFMVYLQKENIIDESGMPKERFSAEFPKEGPSILRIQQVVRGDSAAYFCASSPGSASYEQYFGPGTRLTVT.